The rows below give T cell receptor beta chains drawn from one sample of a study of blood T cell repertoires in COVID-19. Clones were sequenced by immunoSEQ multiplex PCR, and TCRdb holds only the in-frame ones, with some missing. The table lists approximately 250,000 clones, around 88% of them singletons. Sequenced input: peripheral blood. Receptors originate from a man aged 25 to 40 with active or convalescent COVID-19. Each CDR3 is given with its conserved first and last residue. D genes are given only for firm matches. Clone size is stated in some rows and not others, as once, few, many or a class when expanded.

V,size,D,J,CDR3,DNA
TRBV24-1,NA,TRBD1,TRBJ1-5,CATSRKDRGPRSNQPQHF,TGTGCCACCTCCCGCAAAGACAGGGGGCCGAGAAGCAATCAGCCCCAGCATTTT
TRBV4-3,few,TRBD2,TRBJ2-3,CASSQVPTSGAADTQYF,TGCGCCAGCAGCCAAGTTCCGACTAGCGGGGCCGCAGATACGCAGTATTTT
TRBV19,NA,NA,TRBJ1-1,CASSNTGNTEAFF,TGTGCCAGCAGTAATACAGGGAACACTGAAGCTTTCTTT
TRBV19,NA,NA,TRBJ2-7,CASSPSGRGYEQYF,TGTGCCAGTAGTCCTTCCGGGCGGGGCTACGAGCAGTACTTC
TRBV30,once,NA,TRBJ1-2,CAWRRSGSNYGYTF,TGTGCCTGGAGGAGGAGCGGATCTAACTATGGCTACACCTTC
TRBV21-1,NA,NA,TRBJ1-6,CASSKVRRPYNSPLHF,TGTGCCAGCAGCAAAGTACGGAGACCCTATAATTCACCCCTCCACTTT
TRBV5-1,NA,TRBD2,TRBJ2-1,CASSSTSGGAIYNEQFF,TGCGCCAGCAGCTCAACTAGCGGGGGGGCGATTTACAATGAGCAGTTCTTC
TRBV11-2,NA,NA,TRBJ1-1,CASSLDVHITEAFF,TGTGCCAGCAGCTTAGACGTTCACATCACTGAAGCTTTCTTT
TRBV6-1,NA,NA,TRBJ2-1,CASSEGPPVDNEQFF,TGTGCCAGCAGTGAGGGGCCCCCGGTCGACAATGAGCAGTTCTTC
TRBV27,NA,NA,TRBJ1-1,CASSLVADVNTEAFF,TGTGCCAGCAGTTTAGTGGCGGATGTGAACACTGAAGCTTTCTTT
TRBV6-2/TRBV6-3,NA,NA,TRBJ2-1,CASSYLSGSYNEQFF,TGTGCCAGCAGTTACTTGTCGGGGAGTTACAATGAGCAGTTCTTC
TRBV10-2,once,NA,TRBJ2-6,CASSEGRGLPRAVGGANVLTF,TGCGCCAGCAGTGAAGGCAGGGGCCTCCCTCGGGCGGTCGGTGGGGCCAACGTCCTGACTTTC
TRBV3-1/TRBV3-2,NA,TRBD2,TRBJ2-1,CASSQGPSGVFSNEQFF,TGTGCCAGCAGCCAAGGGCCTAGCGGGGTATTTAGCAATGAGCAGTTCTTC
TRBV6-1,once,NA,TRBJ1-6,CASSDRPQNSPLHF,TGTGCCAGCAGTGACAGGCCCCAAAATTCACCCCTCCACTTT
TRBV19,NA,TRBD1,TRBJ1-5,CASPTAGQGRYSNQPQHF,TGTGCCAGTCCAACGGCGGGACAGGGGCGCTATAGCAATCAGCCCCAGCATTTT
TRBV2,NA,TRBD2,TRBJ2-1,CASSGDSGGAGREQFF,TGTGCCAGCAGTGGAGATAGCGGGGGGGCCGGTCGTGAGCAGTTCTTC
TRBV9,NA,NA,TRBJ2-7,CASSSTDSPYEQYF,TGTGCCAGCAGCTCCACAGACAGCCCCTACGAGCAGTACTTC
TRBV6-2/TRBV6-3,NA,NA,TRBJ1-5,CASSPDRQRPQHF,TGTGCCAGCAGCCCGGACAGACAGCGGCCCCAGCATTTT
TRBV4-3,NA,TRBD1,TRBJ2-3,CASSQGAGTGRNTQYF,TGCGCCAGCAGCCAAGGAGCCGGGACAGGGAGGAATACGCAGTATTTT
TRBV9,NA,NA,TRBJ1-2,CASSGPDSGDYGYTF,TGTGCCAGCAGCGGACCTGACAGCGGGGACTATGGCTACACCTTC
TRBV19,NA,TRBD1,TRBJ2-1,CASSPTGGVYNEQFF,TGTGCCAGTAGTCCCACAGGGGGCGTCTACAATGAGCAGTTCTTC
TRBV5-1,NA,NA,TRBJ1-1,CASRRVGGTEAFF,TGCGCCAGCCGTAGGGTAGGGGGCACTGAAGCTTTCTTT
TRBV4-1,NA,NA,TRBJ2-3,CASSQEEGGGLRHTQYF,TGCGCCAGCAGCCAAGAAGAGGGGGGGGGCCTGCGTCATACGCAGTATTTT
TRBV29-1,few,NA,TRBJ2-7,CSVEVAGLEYF,TGCAGCGTTGAAGTTGCAGGGTTGGAGTACTTC
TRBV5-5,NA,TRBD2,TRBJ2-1,CASSLWWWASGDYNEQFF,TGTGCCAGCAGCTTGTGGTGGTGGGCTAGCGGGGACTACAATGAGCAGTTCTTC
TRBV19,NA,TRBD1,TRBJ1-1,CASSFDRVDTEAFF,TGTGCCAGTAGTTTCGACAGGGTTGACACTGAAGCTTTCTTT
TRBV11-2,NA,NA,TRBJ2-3,CASSPNLGARTDTQYF,TGTGCCAGCAGCCCAAATCTGGGGGCTCGCACAGATACGCAGTATTTT
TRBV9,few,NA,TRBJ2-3,CASSARADTQYF,TGTGCCAGCAGCGCGCGGGCAGATACGCAGTATTTT
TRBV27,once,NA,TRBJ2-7,CASSLSASSGEQYF,TGTGCCAGCAGTTTATCGGCCAGTTCAGGCGAGCAGTACTTC
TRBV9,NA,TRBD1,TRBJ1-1,CASSVTGGAGTEAFF,TGTGCCAGCAGCGTCACAGGGGGCGCGGGGACTGAAGCTTTCTTT
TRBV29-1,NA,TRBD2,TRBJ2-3,CSVERGSGGGEDTQYF,TGCAGCGTTGAAAGGGGAAGCGGGGGGGGCGAAGATACGCAGTATTTT
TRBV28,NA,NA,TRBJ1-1,CASSPGAFF,TGTGCCAGCAGCCCAGGGGCTTTCTTT
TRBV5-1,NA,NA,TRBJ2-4,CASSLDRADIQYF,TGCGCCAGCAGCTTGGACAGGGCGGACATTCAGTACTTC
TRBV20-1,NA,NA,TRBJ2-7,CSASRGFEAGNEQYF,TGCAGTGCTAGTAGAGGGTTTGAGGCGGGGAACGAGCAGTACTTC
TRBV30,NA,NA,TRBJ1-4,CAWSWGRGFEKLFF,TGTGCCTGGAGTTGGGGCAGGGGTTTTGAAAAACTGTTTTTT
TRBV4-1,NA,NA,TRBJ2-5,CASSQGARENRRETQYF,TGCGCCAGCAGCCAAGGGGCGAGAGAAAACCGTCGAGAGACCCAGTACTTC